The rows below give T cell receptor beta chains drawn from one sample of a study of shared T cell receptors in the human thymus. Profiling relied on immunoSEQ multiplex PCR, and the TCRdb table lists in-frame clones only, not all of them. The sample shows just under 550,000 clones, approximately 80% of them seen only once. This sample also appeared in a second study, on human thymus T cells.

Material for sequencing was thymocytes. These receptor sequences come from a boy younger than two with a congenital heart defect. Each CDR3 is given with its conserved first and last residue. The order of the fields is J gene, D gene, V gene, clone size, CDR3 protein, CDR3 DNA. A D gene is named only where the DNA matches it firmly. Expanded clones are given a class, and other clones once, few, many or no size at all.

J: TRBJ2-1
D: -
V: TRBV4-3
size: few
CDR3: CASSQAPLNEQFF
DNA: TGCGCCAGCAGCCAAGCCCCTCTCAATGAGCAGTTCTTC

J: TRBJ2-7
D: TRBD2
V: TRBV7-8
size: -
CDR3: CASSLGKREGRAGSYEQYF
DNA: TGTGCCAGCAGCTTAGGGAAGCGGGAGGGACGAGCTGGTAGCTACGAGCAGTACTTC

J: TRBJ1-2
D: -
V: TRBV30
size: once
CDR3: CAWSVRGWPSSYGYTF
DNA: TGTGCCTGGAGTGTACGGGGGTGGCCGTCTTCCTATGGCTACACCTTC

J: TRBJ2-7
D: -
V: TRBV5-3
size: -
CDR3: CARSRRAGPSYEQYF
DNA: TGTGCCAGAAGCCGGCGGGCAGGTCCTTCCTACGAGCAGTACTTC

J: TRBJ2-6
D: TRBD1
V: TRBV4-3
size: -
CDR3: CASSQADRGPRGANVLTF
DNA: TGCGCCAGCAGCCAAGCGGACAGGGGGCCAAGGGGGGCCAACGTCCTGACTTTC

J: TRBJ2-3
D: -
V: TRBV13
size: -
CDR3: CASSSSSTDTQYF
DNA: TGTGCCAGCAGCTCCTCTAGCACAGATACGCAGTATTTT

J: TRBJ2-2
D: -
V: TRBV11-3
size: once
CDR3: CASSLCGQPGATGELFF
DNA: TGTGCCAGCAGCTTGTGCGGACAGCCCGGGGCCACCGGGGAGCTGTTTTTT

J: TRBJ2-7
D: TRBD1
V: TRBV4-3
size: -
CDR3: CASSHFLRDRGMGQYF
DNA: TGCGCCAGCAGCCATTTTCTCCGGGACAGGGGAATGGGGCAGTACTTC

J: TRBJ1-1
D: TRBD1
V: TRBV5-1
size: -
CDR3: CASSLETGGDTEAFF
DNA: TGCGCCAGCAGCTTGGAGACAGGGGGGGACACTGAAGCTTTCTTT

J: TRBJ2-7
D: TRBD2
V: TRBV14
size: -
CDR3: CASSPRSSGSAYEQYF
DNA: TGTGCCAGCAGCCCTCGGAGCAGCGGGAGCGCATACGAGCAGTACTTC

J: TRBJ2-3
D: TRBD2
V: TRBV4-2
size: few
CDR3: CASSQGGLEGSPQYF
DNA: TGTGCCAGCAGCCAAGGGGGACTAGAGGGGAGTCCGCAGTATTTT

J: TRBJ2-7
D: TRBD2
V: TRBV29-1
size: -
CDR3: CSVEGTSGKRGEQYF
DNA: TGCAGCGTCGAAGGGACTAGCGGGAAGCGGGGCGAGCAGTACTTC

J: TRBJ1-4
D: TRBD1
V: TRBV10-3
size: -
CDR3: CAIRGQPNEKLFF
DNA: TGTGCCATCAGGGGACAGCCTAATGAAAAACTGTTTTTT

J: TRBJ2-7
D: TRBD2
V: TRBV7-9
size: -
CDR3: CASSLRRASGSYEQYF
DNA: TGTGCCAGCAGCCTCCGTAGGGCTAGCGGCTCCTACGAGCAGTACTTC

J: TRBJ2-3
D: -
V: TRBV13
size: -
CDR3: CASSSEPVQGTDTQYF
DNA: TGTGCCAGCAGCTCGGAGCCAGTACAGGGTACAGATACGCAGTATTTT